This entry concerns a single T cell receptor (beta chain). Only a few counts were recorded for this clonotype. The antigen it binds to is not known. No base quality information exists; no much larger clone differs at one position. PBMCs were isolated by Ficoll-Paque density gradient centrifugation. This record comes from a study of T-cell memory formation after mild COVID-19 listed by TCRdb under 2021. Background on the whole study: TCR sequence clusters from the two donors were largely donor specific. In a couple of donors, T-cell clones that expanded and contracted after mild COVID-19 were tracked by sequencing TCRalpha and TCRbeta repertoires over time. The cohort was made up of two young adult volunteers, one female and one male, who were previously healthy.

Sequencing used an Illumina NovaSeq 6000. Using 5'RACE with constant-segment primers, TCRalpha and TCRbeta cDNA libraries were constructed, with sample barcodes and unique molecular identifiers added in the process. Trizol reagent was used to extract RNA from every sample. Amplification of the libraries took two PCR steps, and the second step added a second sample barcode plus Illumina TruSeq adapters. The libraries were sequenced on an Illumina NovaSeq using 2 x 150 bp paired-end reads. In the original analysis: With migec v1.2.7, reads were demultiplexed and then collapsed into UMI-guided consensus sequences. With mixcr v2.1.11, UMI consensuses were aligned to TRA and TRB V and J templates and assembled into clonotypes. A clonotype was counted as expanded or contracted only when both edgeR and NoisET called the clonotype significant, with the noise models trained on biological replicates. edgeR calls used a false discovery rate-adjusted p below 0.01 and a log2 fold-change threshold of 1. As an exploratory analysis of dynamics, PCA with hierarchical clustering was applied to max-normalized trajectories of the 1000 most abundant clonotypes. Each responding clone was given a CD4 or CD8 phenotype based on the CD4+ and CD8+ repertoires, which had been sequenced separately. The raw public data were reprocessed by TCRdb itself: fastp quality trimming at Q25, MiXCR clonotype calling, in-frame beta chains only. Each entry merges the rows of one CDR3 protein and shows their most common DNA and genes. These V and J calls originate from TCRdb's pipeline instead of the authors' own analysis. For this sample the table gives hundreds of thousands of distinct CDR3 sequences, of which over 15% were detected only once. 12% of the sample is held by the ten biggest clonotypes.

Study-level results and caveats: Some responding clones were found in pre-infection memory, which suggests that pre-existing cross-reactive memory T cells took part in the SARS-CoV-2 response. SARS-CoV-2 specificity was not confirmed for the second-wave clones peaking on day 37. From day 15 to 85, contracting clones showed balanced CD4/CD8 phenotypes, whereas a second wave of clones that expanded from day 15 to 37 leaned towards CD4+. Contracting CD4+ clones turned up mainly in the CM and EM memory subsets, whereas EMRA was where CD8+ clones were enriched. Only a couple of mild cases were covered in the study, and larger cohorts including severe cases with pre-infection samples were considered necessary.

CDR1 and CDR2 were assigned from the germline V gene (reference sequence) as LNHNV and YYDKDF. From V the trimming removes 1 base and from J it removes 1 base, while the gene matches leave 8 bases of the junction unaccounted for. Its CDR3 holds 17 amino acids, cysteine through phenylalanine. This entry keeps only the CDR3 DNA: 51 bases, framed from base 1. This receptor was obtained from an adult woman who had mild COVID-19 (a few samples of this study predate the infection). The sample titles of this study are shuffled in the database, so cell type and time point are left out; the donor was told from shared clones. The receptor chain draws on TRBV15 and TRBJ1-1; the junction holds 8 bases that match TRBD1. Sample: PBMCs or a T cell subset sorted from them (not recorded which). Here the CDR3 is given as CATSRGRQGPRNTEAFF. The DNA sequence is as follows: TGTGCCACCAGCAGAGGACGACAGGGGCCGAGGAACACTGAAGCTTTCTTT.